The subject of this entry is one TCR beta chain. Its antigen is as yet unknown. This entry belongs to a study of cytomegalovirus exposure and HLA in healthy donors. Study overall: A later analysis reported the approximately 120 validation repertoires used the same platform as the 550 to 700 first-cohort repertoires. Study-wide results and caveats: In a later analysis, first-cohort TCR clusters were found to tend to co-occur in the 100 to 150 validation repertoires.

Donors were drawn from the approximately 120-subject validation cohort, separate from the roughly 670-subject first cohort. TCRdb's copy holds only in-frame clones and misses some; the assay was immunoSEQ multiplex PCR. The table shows some 170,000 clones, with about 89% occurring only once. With V trimmed by 1 base and J by 6 bases, 7 bases remained unmatched. This CDR3 spans 14 amino acids. Germline-derived CDR1 and CDR2 are SGHRS and YFSETQ. The sequencing sample was made of PBMCs. The receptor's source is a man aged 18 to 29 in good health and CMV-seropositive. The chain uses TRBV5-1 and TRBJ2-7; 7 nucleotides line up with TRBD2. CDR3: CASSLRGEGSEQYF. Here the CDR3 DNA reads TGCGCCAGCAGCTTGCGGGGGGAGGGCAGCGAGCAGTACTTC.